There are many counts of the clone carrying this T cell receptor beta chain. The sample originates from a study of molecular identifiers for immune sequencing clone quantification. The CDR3 spans 17 residues. V shed 4 bases and J 2 bases; nucleotides not matched to a gene: 11. Germline CDR1 SEHNR, CDR2 FQNEAQ (reference sequence). Making the bulk TCR libraries relied on previously described methods and listed TCR primers. TCRdb recomputed calls from the PCR reads with MiXCR, one row per CDR3 protein. The sample records 50,000 to 65,000 distinct CDR3 sequences, approximately 25% being singletons. The source is a human donor in good health. Some libraries in this study had Jurkat cell RNA spiked in. Input material: naive CD8+ T cells from blood, with Jurkat cell RNA spiked in. Subset here: FACS-sorted CD8+CD4-CCR7+CD45RA+ naive T cells. V gene TRBV7-9 combines with J gene TRBJ2-3, with 8 nucleotides matching TRBD2. The CDR3 spells CASSSTREAGVTDTQYF. CDR3 DNA: TGTGCCAGCAGCTCCACTCGGGAAGCGGGGGTCACAGATACGCAGTATTTT.